The source of this T cell receptor (beta chain) is a study of breast tumors, draining lymph nodes, adjacent tissues. Study conclusions and caveats: The data were judged consistent with most tumor T cells coming from lymph node and expanding in tumor. Compared with lymph nodes, tumors were less diverse; compared with nontumor tissue, more. The lymph node origin of tumor T cells was framed as consistent with a hypothesis, not demonstrated. Tumor and nontumor repertoires were significantly more similar in luminal-like than in basal-like breast cancer.

Concerning this clonotype: Its antigen is not identified. Since a much larger clone is just one base distant, this may be a read error.

From the multiplex PCR reads, TCRdb called clonotypes with MiXCR, one entry per CDR3 protein. The sample contains roughly 130,000 distinct CDR3 sequences, around a third of which appear only once. CDR3 length: 13 amino acids. Germline CDR1 KGHSH, CDR2 LQKENI. V was pared by 6 bases and J by 5 bases, with 14 bases between. Axillary draining lymph nodes of breast cancer patients supplied the node samples. The chain links TRBV18 to TRBJ2-7, with no clear D. The specimen sequenced was axillary lymph node tissue. This clonotype was sampled from a female donor with breast cancer. Some clones in this sample may be carry-over from other donors' samples. DNA of the CDR3: TGTGCCAGCTCCGCCGTGCACCTCCACGAGCAGTACGTC. It yields the protein CASSAVHLHEQYV.